This T cell receptor beta chain was recorded in a study of cytomegalovirus exposure and HLA in healthy donors. General study points: In most subjects, TCR beta sequences reportedly gave accurate predictions of HLA-A and HLA-B alleles. V- and J-gene trimming of TCR beta was linked (in a later analysis) to a missense DCLRE1C variant. Within an earlier analysis, most TCR beta V segments proved productive either about 87% or about 30% of the time.

Amplification used 60 Vbeta primers and 13 Jbeta primers. The assay was immunoSEQ multiplex PCR, and TCRdb's table has in-frame clones only and misses some. Of 130,000 or so clones listed, less than 80% are singletons. The CDR3 loop spans 13 amino acids. Germline CDR1 SGHNT, CDR2 YYREEE (reference sequence). The germline V and J ends were trimmed by 4 bases and 8 bases, with 15 bases remaining between them. With regard to this clone: Its target is not known.

The source material was PBMCs. This sequence joins TRBV5-4 and TRBJ1-2, with D tentatively TRBD1 (5 bases). The clonotype comes from a female donor in good health and CMV-seropositive. The CDR3 loop is CASSPLGVKGYTF. CDR3 in DNA: TGTGCCAGCAGCCCGTTAGGGGTGAAAGGCTACACCTTC.